Sequencing of this TCR beta chain was carried out in a study of blood T cell repertoires in COVID-19 (dated by TCRdb to 2018 to 2020). About the full investigation: The collaborator samples originated in the United States, Italy and Spain and spanned the acute and convalescent phases of COVID-19. The repertoires were made available in a free public database intended to serve as a resource for research on the immune response to SARS-CoV-2. The material from the prospective study consisted of cDNA or gDNA derived from T cells, B-cell-depleted T cells, or PBMCs. Subjects who had been exposed to COVID-19, were actively infected with it, or had recovered from it provided the deeply sampled blood TCRbeta repertoires that made up the dataset. Samples came from the ongoing ImmuneRACE study (first 160 participants) plus 1,254 subjects from 6 global collaborators. Where available, HLA class I and class II types were taken from metadata supplied by the sample provider and were not determined by assay-based typing. The sample metadata nearly always contained a de-identified subject ID, COVID-19 status, age in years and sex.

Collaborating institutions collected whole blood in K2EDTA tubes following their own protocols. For TCRbeta analysis, collaborator samples were shipped as frozen whole blood, as isolated PBMCs, or as DNA extracted from either sample type. TCRbeta CDR3 regions were amplified from genomic DNA using the immunoSEQ Assay, a bias-controlled multiplex PCR. The source study handled its data this way. Nucleated cell counts per sample were estimated from amplification of reference gene primers within the assay. Sequence reads were collapsed and filtered to measure the absolute abundance of every unique TCRbeta CDR3 rearrangement. For each sample, productive Simpson clonality was calculated as the square root of Simpson's diversity index across productive rearrangements. In its TCRdb copy, this immuneACCESS table keeps in-frame sequences only and misses some clones. Where compared with another copy, unresolved V genes explain less than half of these, and the others have no known cause. V, J and clone size reflect that table, while D and trimming were determined from the DNA. The sample yields about 190,000 clones; 84% were counted once. The ten largest clones represent 4.5% to 6% of the sample.

Here is what the overall study found, with its caveats: Clinical and demographic metadata were provided uncurated, with the amount varying by source and participant.

As to this clone: The antigen this receptor binds is unknown. No much larger clonotype is one base removed from it; base qualities were not supplied.

CDR1 MNHNS and CDR2 SASEGT were looked up in the germline V gene. The CDR3 numbers 14 residues from cysteine through phenylalanine. Only the CDR3 region is kept as DNA, spanning 42 bases read in frame from base 1. V loses 1 base, J loses 3 bases, and the germline ends lie 10 bases apart. The sequence was collected from a woman in her seventies with active or convalescent COVID-19. Rearrangement joined TRBV6-1 to TRBJ2-7, with no D gene named confidently. The sequencing sample was made of peripheral blood. The CDR3: CASSEGGRYYEQYF. The bases read TGTGCCAGCAGTGAAGGTGGTCGGTACTACGAGCAGTACTTC.